This TCR beta chain was obtained from a study of blood T cell repertoires in COVID-19. Looking at the study overall: The cDNA or gDNA used as material had been derived from T cells, B-cell-depleted T cells, or PBMCs.

Sequenced by immunoSEQ multiplex PCR; TCRdb stores in-frame clones only, minus some. Here the sample spans around 220,000 clones, 75% to 90% being singletons. Trimming removed 3 bases from V and 5 bases from J, with 14 bases in between. This CDR3 spans 14 amino acids. Germline V CDR1 and CDR2: SGHTA, FQGNSA. Sequencing was carried out using peripheral blood. This TCR came from a human donor in a cohort sampled during active COVID-19. The chain combines TRBV7-2 with TRBJ2-7; D perhaps matches TRBD1 (6 bases). CDR3 nucleotides: TGTGCCAGCAGCTTCGACAGGCTTCGGCACGAGCAGTACTTC. It codes for CASSFDRLRHEQYF.